Shown below are 5 T cell receptor beta chains from a single sample sequenced in a study of blood T cell repertoires in COVID-19. Only in-frame clones appear in the TCRdb table, and some are missing; sequencing was by immunoSEQ multiplex PCR. Among 310,000 or so clones listed, approximately 91% were seen once. The sample consisted of PBMCs or T cells enriched from blood (not recorded which). All receptors come from a woman aged 40 to 50 who had recovered from COVID-19.

The chain uses TRBV5-1 and TRBJ2-5, with TRBD1 matching 9 bases. The CDR3 sequence is 13 residues long. CDR1 is SGHRS, CDR2 YFSETQ, per germline. V shed 4 bases and J 4 bases; nucleotides not matched to a gene: 2. CDR3 protein: CASSPDRGETQYF. CDR3 bases: TGCGCCAGCAGCCCGGACAGGGGAGAGACCCAGTACTTC.

This chain joins TRBV28 and TRBJ2-2; 10 bases are shared with TRBD1. In germline, CDR1 is MDHEN, CDR2 SYDVKM. The CDR3 is made up of 16 amino acids. J gave up 3 bases and V 7 bases, and 8 bases lay outside the gene matches. CDR3 coding DNA: TGTGCCAGCACCTATCTTGGACAGGGGGACACCGGGGAGCTGTTTTTT. Its translation: CASTYLGQGDTGELFF.

The J gene is TRBJ2-5, the V gene TRBV9; D is possibly TRBD2 (6 bases). The CDR3 spans 15 residues. Germline CDR1 SGDLS, CDR2 YYNGEE. V shed 2 bases and J shed 5 bases, with 16 bases lying between them. The CDR3, as DNA: TGTGCCAGCAGCGTCACGGGAGACCTGCGGGAGACCCAGTACTTC. As protein: CASSVTGDLRETQYF.

The J gene is TRBJ2-7, the V gene TRBV6-5, with TRBD1 matching 9 bases. The CDR3 spans 15 residues. Trimming took 5 bases from V and 4 from J; bases not matched to a gene: 9. Germline-derived CDR1 and CDR2 are MNHEY and SVGAGI. This CDR3 reads CASSPWTGVNYEQYF. The CDR3 DNA follows: TGTGCCAGCAGTCCCTGGACAGGGGTTAATTACGAGCAGTACTTC.

V is TRBV3-1 (or the pseudogene TRBV3-2) and J is TRBJ2-7, with 12 bases aligning to TRBD2. Germline-derived CDR1 and CDR2 are LGHDT and YNNKEL (reference sequence). The CDR3 is 16 residues long. Trimming cost V 3 bases and J 7 bases; bases outside gene matches: 10. The CDR3 here is CASSHDGLAGRREQYF. In nucleotides, the CDR3 is TGTGCCAGCAGCCATGACGGACTAGCGGGGAGACGAGAGCAGTACTTC.